This T cell receptor beta chain was captured in a study of regulatory T cells in long-lasting Graves disease. Study conclusions and caveats: Newly diagnosed Graves' patients had higher TCR diversity than persistent ones. There was favoring of TRBV28, TRBJ1-2 and TRBJ2-5 in persistent disease.

This clonotype was detected a few times. What it recognizes is unknown. This CDR3 comprises 13 residues. CDR1 is SQVTM and CDR2 is ANQGSEA in the germline V gene. J lost 5 bases, V lost 4 bases, and 5 bases had no gene match. As to time point: newly diagnosed GD, antithyroid drugs for less than 3 months. RNA extracted from PBMCs served as the sequencing template. Patients of an endocrinology department in Xi'an, China, were included. Building the TCR beta libraries relied on iRepertoire HTBI primers, and CDR3 regions underwent Arm-PCR. TCRdb fed the multiplex PCR reads into MiXCR, producing one record per CDR3 protein. The data contain 350,000 to 550,000 distinct CDR3 sequences, about a sixth of them singletons. The data were also submitted as part of a second study, on T cells in Graves' hyperthyroidism and ophthalmopathy. That work states: The primer set for the first-round RT-PCR of the TCR CDR3 was HTBI.

The chain links TRBV29-1 to TRBJ2-4; 7 nucleotides align to TRBD1. The clonotype originates from a woman aged 18-29 years with Graves disease. Sequencing used peripheral blood mononuclear cells (PBMCs), obtained at new diagnosis, from a patient treated with antithyroid drugs. The CDR3 loop is CSVVQGDENIQYF. CDR3 nucleotide sequence: TGCAGCGTTGTGCAGGGGGATGAAAACATTCAGTACTTC.